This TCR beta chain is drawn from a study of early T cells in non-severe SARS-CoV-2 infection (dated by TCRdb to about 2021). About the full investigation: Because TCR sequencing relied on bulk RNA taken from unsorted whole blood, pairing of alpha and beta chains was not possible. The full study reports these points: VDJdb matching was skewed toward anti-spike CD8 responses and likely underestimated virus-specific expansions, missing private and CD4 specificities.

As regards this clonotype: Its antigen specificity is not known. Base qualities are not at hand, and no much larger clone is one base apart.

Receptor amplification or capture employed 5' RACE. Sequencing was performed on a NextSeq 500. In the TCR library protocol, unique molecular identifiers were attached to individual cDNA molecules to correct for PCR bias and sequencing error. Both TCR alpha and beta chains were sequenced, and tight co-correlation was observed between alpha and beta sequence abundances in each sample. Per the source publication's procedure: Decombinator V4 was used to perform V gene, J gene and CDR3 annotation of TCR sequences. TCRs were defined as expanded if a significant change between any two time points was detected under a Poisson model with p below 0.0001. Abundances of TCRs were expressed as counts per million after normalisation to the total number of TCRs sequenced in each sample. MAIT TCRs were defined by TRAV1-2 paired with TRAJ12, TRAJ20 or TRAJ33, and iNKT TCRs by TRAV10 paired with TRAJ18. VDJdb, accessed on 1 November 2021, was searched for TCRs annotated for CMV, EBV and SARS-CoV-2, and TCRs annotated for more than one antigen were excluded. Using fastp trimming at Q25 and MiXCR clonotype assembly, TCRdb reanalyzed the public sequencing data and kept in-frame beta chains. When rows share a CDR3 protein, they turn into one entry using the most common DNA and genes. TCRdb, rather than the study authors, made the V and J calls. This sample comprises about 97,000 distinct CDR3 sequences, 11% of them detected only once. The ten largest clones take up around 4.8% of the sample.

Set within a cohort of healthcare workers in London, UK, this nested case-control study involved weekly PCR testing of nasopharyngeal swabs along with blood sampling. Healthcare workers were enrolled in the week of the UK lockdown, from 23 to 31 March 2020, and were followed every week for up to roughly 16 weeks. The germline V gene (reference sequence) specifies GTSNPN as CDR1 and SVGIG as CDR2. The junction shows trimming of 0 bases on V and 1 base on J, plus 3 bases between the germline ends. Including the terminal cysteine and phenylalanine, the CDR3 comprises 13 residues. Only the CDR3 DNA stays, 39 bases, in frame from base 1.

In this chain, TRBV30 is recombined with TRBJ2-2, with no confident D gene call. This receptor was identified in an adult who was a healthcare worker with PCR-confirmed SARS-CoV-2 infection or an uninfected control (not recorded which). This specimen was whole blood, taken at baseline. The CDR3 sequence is CAWSVLNTGELFF. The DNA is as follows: TGTGCCTGGAGTGTTCTGAACACCGGGGAGCTGTTTTTT.